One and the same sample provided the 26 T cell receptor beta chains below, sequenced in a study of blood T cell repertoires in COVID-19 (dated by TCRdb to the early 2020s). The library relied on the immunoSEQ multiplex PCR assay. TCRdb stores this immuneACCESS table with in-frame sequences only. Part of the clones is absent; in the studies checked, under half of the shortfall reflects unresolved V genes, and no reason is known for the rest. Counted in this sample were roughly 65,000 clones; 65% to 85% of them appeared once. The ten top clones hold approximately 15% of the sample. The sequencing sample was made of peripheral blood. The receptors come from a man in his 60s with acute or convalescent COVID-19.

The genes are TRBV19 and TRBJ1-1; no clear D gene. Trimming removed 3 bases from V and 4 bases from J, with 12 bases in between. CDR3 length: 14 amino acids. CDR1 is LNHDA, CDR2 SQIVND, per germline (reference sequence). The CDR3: CASSIGGRVTEAFF. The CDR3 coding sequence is TGTGCCAGTAGTATTGGCGGGCGGGTCACTGAAGCTTTCTTT.

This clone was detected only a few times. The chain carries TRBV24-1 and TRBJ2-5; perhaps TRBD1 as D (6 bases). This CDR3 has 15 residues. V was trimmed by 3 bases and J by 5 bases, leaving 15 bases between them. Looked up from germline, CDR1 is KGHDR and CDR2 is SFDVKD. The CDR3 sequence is CATSDPTGNGETQYF. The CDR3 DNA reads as TGTGCCACCAGTGATCCAACAGGGAACGGGGAGACCCAGTACTTC.

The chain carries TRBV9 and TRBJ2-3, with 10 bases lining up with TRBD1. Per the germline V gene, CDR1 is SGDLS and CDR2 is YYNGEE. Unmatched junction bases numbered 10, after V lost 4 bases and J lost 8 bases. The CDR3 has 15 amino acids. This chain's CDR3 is CASSTGQGGTRTQYF. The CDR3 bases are TGTGCCAGCAGCACCGGACAGGGGGGCACACGTACGCAGTATTTT.

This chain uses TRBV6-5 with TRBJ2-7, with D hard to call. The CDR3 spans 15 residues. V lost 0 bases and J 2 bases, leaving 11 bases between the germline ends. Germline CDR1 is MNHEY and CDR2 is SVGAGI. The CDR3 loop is CASSYSSDGTYEQYF. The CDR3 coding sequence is TGTGCCAGCAGTTACTCGAGCGACGGCACCTACGAGCAGTACTTC.

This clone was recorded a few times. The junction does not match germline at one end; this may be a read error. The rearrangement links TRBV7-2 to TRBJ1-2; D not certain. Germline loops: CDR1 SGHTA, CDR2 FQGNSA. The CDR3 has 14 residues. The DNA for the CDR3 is TGTGCCAGCAGCTTAGTAAGGCGGAGCCGAACTCCCCTCTTC. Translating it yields CASSLVRRSRTPLF.

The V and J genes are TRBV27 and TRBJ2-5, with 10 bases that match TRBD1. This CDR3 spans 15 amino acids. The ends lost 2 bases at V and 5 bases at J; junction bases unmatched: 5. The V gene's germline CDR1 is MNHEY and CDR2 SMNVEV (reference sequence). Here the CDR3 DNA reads TGTGCCAGCAGTTTACGGGACAGGGGATGGGAGACCCAGTACTTC. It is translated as CASSLRDRGWETQYF.

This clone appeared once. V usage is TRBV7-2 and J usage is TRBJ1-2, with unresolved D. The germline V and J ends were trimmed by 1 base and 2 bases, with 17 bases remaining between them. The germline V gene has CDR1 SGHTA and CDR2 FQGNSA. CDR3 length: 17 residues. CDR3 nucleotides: TGTGCCAGCAGCTTAGTGCAGATCGTGCAGTCCAACTATGGCTACACCTTC. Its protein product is CASSLVQIVQSNYGYTF. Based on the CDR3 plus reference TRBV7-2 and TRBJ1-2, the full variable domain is GAGVSQSPSNKVTEKGKDVELRCDPISGHTALYWYRQSLGQGLEFLIYFQGNSAPDKSGLPSDRFSAERTGGSVSTLTIQRTQQEDSAVYLCASSLVQIVQSNYGYTFGSGTRLTVV.

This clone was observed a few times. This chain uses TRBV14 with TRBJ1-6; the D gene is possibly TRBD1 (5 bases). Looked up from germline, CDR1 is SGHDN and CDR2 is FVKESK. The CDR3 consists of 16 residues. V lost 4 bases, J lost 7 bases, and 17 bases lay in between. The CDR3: CASSLNPDRGNSPLHF. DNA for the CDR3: TGTGCCAGCAGCCTTAACCCGGACCGGGGGAATTCACCCCTCCACTTT. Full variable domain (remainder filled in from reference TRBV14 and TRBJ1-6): EAGVTQFPSHSVIEKGQTVTLRCDPISGHDNLYWYRRVMGKEIKFLLHFVKESKQDESGMPNNRFLAERTGGTYSTLKVQPAELEDSGVYFCASSLNPDRGNSPLHFGNGTRLTVT.

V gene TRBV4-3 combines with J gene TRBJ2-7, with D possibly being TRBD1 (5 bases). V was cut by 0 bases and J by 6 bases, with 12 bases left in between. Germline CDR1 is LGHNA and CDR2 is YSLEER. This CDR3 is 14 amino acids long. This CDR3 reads CASSQDPRTSEQYF. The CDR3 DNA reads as TGCGCCAGCAGCCAAGATCCGCGGACATCCGAGCAGTACTTC.

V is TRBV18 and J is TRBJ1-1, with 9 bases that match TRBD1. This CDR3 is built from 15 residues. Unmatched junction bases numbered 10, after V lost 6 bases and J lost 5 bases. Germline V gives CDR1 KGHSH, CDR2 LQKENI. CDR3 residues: CASSPSRTGETEAFF. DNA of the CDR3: TGTGCCAGCTCTCCCTCGAGGACAGGGGAGACTGAAGCTTTCTTT.

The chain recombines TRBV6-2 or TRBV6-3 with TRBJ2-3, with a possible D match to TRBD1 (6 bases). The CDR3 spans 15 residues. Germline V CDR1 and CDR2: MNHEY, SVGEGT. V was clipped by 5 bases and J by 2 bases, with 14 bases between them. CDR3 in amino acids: CASSVNNRATDTQYF. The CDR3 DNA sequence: TGTGCCAGCAGTGTTAATAACAGGGCCACAGATACGCAGTATTTT.

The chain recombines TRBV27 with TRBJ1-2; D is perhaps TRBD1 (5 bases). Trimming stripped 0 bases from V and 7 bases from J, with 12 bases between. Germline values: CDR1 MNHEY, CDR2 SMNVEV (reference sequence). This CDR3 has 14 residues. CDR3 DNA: TGTGCCAGCAGTTTATCAAGCAGGGTGGTTGGCTACACCTTC. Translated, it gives CASSLSSRVVGYTF.

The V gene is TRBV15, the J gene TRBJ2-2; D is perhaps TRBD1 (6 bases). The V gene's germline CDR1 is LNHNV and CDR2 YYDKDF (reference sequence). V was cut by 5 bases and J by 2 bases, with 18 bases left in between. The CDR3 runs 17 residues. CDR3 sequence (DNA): TGTGCCACCAGCCCCGGAGCGAGGACAGACAACACCGGGGAGCTGTTTTTT. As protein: CATSPGARTDNTGELFF.

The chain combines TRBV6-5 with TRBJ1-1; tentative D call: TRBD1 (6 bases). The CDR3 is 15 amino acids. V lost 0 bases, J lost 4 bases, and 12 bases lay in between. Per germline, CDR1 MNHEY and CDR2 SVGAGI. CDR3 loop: CASSYSRGGPTEAFF. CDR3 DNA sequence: TGTGCCAGCAGTTACTCACGTGGGGGCCCCACTGAAGCTTTCTTT.

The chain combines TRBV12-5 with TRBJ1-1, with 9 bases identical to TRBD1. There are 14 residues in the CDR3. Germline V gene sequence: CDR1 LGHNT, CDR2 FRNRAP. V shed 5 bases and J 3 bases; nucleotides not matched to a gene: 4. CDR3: CASGPDRGDTEAFF. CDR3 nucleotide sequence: TGTGCTAGTGGTCCCGACAGGGGGGACACTGAAGCTTTCTTT.

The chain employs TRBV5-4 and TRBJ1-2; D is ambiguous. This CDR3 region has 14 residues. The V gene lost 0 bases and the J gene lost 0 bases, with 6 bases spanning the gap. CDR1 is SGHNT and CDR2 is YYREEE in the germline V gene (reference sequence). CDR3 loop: CASSLGTANYGYTF. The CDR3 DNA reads TGTGCCAGCAGCTTGGGAACAGCTAACTATGGCTACACCTTC.

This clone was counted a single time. CDR3 region: CASSESAATGELFF. The CDR3 DNA sequence: TGTGCCAGCAGCGAGTCCGCGGCCACCGGGGAGCTGTTTTTT. This rearrangement joins TRBV6-5 to TRBJ2-2; no definite D call. Trimming shortened V by 6 bases and J by 4 bases, and 12 bases separated the two germline ends. Germline CDR1 MNHEY, CDR2 SVGAGI. The CDR3 is 14 amino acids.

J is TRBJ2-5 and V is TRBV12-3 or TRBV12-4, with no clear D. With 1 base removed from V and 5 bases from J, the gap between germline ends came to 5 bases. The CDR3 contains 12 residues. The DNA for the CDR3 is TGTGCCAGCAGTTTAGGGCTGGAGACCCAGTACTTC. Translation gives CASSLGLETQYF.

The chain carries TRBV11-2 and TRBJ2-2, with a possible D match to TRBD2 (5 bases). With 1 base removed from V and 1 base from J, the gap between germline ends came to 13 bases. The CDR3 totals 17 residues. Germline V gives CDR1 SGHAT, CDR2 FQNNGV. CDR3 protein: CASSLAADFRNTGELFF. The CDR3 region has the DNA TGTGCCAGCAGCTTAGCAGCGGACTTTAGGAACACCGGGGAGCTGTTTTTT.

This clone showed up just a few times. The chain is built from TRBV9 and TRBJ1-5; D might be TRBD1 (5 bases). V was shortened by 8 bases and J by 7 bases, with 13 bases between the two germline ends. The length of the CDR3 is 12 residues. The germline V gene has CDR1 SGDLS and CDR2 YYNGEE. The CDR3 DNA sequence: TGTGCCAGGAACCAGGGTGAACAGCCCCAGCATTTT. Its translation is CARNQGEQPQHF.

CDR3 region: CASSLESGVNEQFF. In DNA, the CDR3 is TGCGCCAGCAGCTTGGAGTCGGGGGTCAATGAGCAGTTCTTC. The V gene is TRBV5-1, the J gene TRBJ2-1, with D possibly TRBD2 on 6 matching bases. This CDR3 region has 14 residues. Germline CDR1 SGHRS, CDR2 YFSETQ. V was clipped by 0 bases and J by 6 bases, with 10 bases between them.

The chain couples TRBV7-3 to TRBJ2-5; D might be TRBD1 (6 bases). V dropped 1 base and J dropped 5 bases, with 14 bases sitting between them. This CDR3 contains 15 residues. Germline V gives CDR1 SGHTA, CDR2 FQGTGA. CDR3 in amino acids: CASSLIAGVSETQYF. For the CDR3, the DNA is TGTGCCAGCAGCTTAATCGCAGGGGTTAGTGAGACCCAGTACTTC.

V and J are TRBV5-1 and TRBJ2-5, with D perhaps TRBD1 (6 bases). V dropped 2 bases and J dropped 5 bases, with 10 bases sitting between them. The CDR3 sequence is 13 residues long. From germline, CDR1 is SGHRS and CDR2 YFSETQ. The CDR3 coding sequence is TGCGCCAGCAGCTTTTCCAGGGGCGAGACCCAGTACTTC. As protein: CASSFSRGETQYF.

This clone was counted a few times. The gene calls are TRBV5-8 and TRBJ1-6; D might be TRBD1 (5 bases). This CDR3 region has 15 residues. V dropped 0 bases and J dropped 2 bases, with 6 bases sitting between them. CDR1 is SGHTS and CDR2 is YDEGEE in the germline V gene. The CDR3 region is CASSLGTPYNSPLHF. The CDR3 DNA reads TGTGCCAGCAGCTTGGGGACACCCTATAATTCACCCCTCCACTTT.

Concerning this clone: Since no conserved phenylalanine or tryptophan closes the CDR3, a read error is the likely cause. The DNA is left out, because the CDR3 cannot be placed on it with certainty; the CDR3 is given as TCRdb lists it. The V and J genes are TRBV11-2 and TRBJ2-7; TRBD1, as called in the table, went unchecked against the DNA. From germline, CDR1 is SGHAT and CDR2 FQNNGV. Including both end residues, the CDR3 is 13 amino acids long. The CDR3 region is CASSLGPLRDRII.

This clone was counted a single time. The CDR3: CASSLRDAGSKAYEQYF. The CDR3 DNA follows: TGTGCCAGCAGCTTGAGAGACGCCGGGTCTAAAGCCTACGAGCAGTACTTC. This rearrangement joins TRBV5-8 to TRBJ2-7, with D uncertain. With 1 base removed from V and 2 bases from J, the gap between germline ends came to 19 bases. Germline lookup yields CDR1 SGHTS and CDR2 YDEGEE. This CDR3 region has 17 residues.